The rows below give T cell receptor beta chains drawn from one sample of a study of blood T cell repertoires in COVID-19. Data came from immunoSEQ multiplex PCR; TCRdb stores just in-frame clones and leaves some out. Among about 96,000 clones listed, roughly 90% were seen once. Sequencing was done on a sample of peripheral blood. These receptors were collected from a human donor with COVID-19, enrolled during active disease. The donor label of this sample is uncertain. CDR3s include the opening cysteine and the closing phenylalanine or tryptophan. D genes are given only for firm matches. The size of a clone is reported for some rows only, either as once, few or many, or as a class for expanded clones.

TRBV3-1/TRBV3-2,NA,NA,TRBJ1-5,CASSQGLGVDQPQHF,TGTGCCAGCAGCCAAGGTCTCGGGGTGGATCAGCCCCAGCATTTT
TRBV10-1,NA,NA,TRBJ2-2,CASSESPGLALDTGELFF,TGCGCCAGCAGTGAGTCCCCCGGGCTAGCCTTAGACACCGGGGAGCTGTTTTTT
TRBV7-3,TRBD1,NA,TRBJ1-4,CASSLDRGEKLFF,TGTGCCAGCAGCTTAGACAGGGGTGAAAAACTGTTTTTT
TRBV18,TRBD1,NA,TRBJ1-1,CASSPTGQGMNTEAFF,TGTGCCAGCTCACCAACCGGACAGGGCATGAACACTGAAGCTTTCTTT
TRBV5-1,NA,NA,TRBJ1-2,CASSFGSGDGGYTF,TGCGCCAGCAGTTTCGGATCAGGCGACGGAGGCTACACCTTC
TRBV7-3,NA,once,TRBJ1-1,CASGTGGSTEAFF,TGTGCCAGCGGGACGGGGGGAAGCACTGAAGCTTTCTTT
TRBV29-1,TRBD2,NA,TRBJ2-1,CSVREASYNEQFF,TGCAGCGTCCGGGAGGCCTCCTACAATGAGCAGTTCTTC
TRBV2,TRBD2,NA,TRBJ2-7,CASSGVAGGYEQYF,TGTGCCAGCAGTGGAGTAGCGGGGGGGTACGAGCAGTACTTC
TRBV10-3,TRBD1,NA,TRBJ1-5,CAITDRADQPQHF,TGTGCCATCACCGACAGGGCGGATCAGCCCCAGCATTTT
TRBV5-1,NA,NA,TRBJ2-1,CASSWRTATYYNEQFF,TGCGCCAGCAGCTGGAGGACTGCCACTTATTACAATGAGCAGTTCTTC
TRBV30,NA,NA,TRBJ2-5,CAWSGISGYETQYF,TGTGCCTGGAGTGGGATTTCAGGGTACGAGACCCAGTACTTC
TRBV7-9,TRBD1,NA,TRBJ2-7,CASSLDSGDRYF,TGTGCCAGCAGCTTAGATTCAGGGGACAGGTACTTC
TRBV5-4,NA,NA,TRBJ1-2,CASSFGGPDYGYTF,TGTGCCAGCAGCTTTGGAGGGCCAGACTATGGCTACACCTTC
TRBV7-7,NA,NA,TRBJ2-1,CASSKDTYYNEQFF,TGTGCCAGCAGCAAGGACACCTACTACAATGAGCAGTTCTTC
TRBV6-5,NA,NA,TRBJ1-2,CATTGTGRWGYTF,TGTGCCACCACCGGGACGGGGAGGTGGGGCTACACCTTC
TRBV11-3,NA,NA,TRBJ2-1,CASSLGGLVPYNEQFF,TGTGCCAGCAGCTTAGGCGGGCTGGTGCCCTACAATGAGCAGTTCTTC
TRBV5-1,TRBD1,NA,TRBJ1-2,CASSSGTGGFNGYTF,TGCGCCAGCAGCTCTGGGACAGGGGGCTTTAATGGCTACACCTTC
TRBV3-1/TRBV3-2,NA,NA,TRBJ1-2,CASSQDGGDYGYTF,TGTGCCAGCAGCCAAGATGGCGGGGATTATGGCTACACCTTC
TRBV29-1,NA,NA,TRBJ1-2,CSVGGGDIDGYTF,TGCAGCGTCGGTGGGGGGGATATCGATGGCTACACCTTC
TRBV10-1,NA,NA,TRBJ2-7,CASEQGPYEQYF,TGCGCCAGTGAACAGGGACCATACGAGCAGTACTTC
TRBV14,NA,NA,TRBJ2-7,CASSLTRLEQYF,TGTGCCAGCAGCCTTACAAGATTGGAGCAGTACTTC
TRBV5-1,TRBD1,NA,TRBJ2-2,CASRRDRGRGTGELFF,TGCGCCAGCAGAAGGGACAGGGGAAGGGGCACCGGGGAGCTGTTTTTT
TRBV5-1,NA,NA,TRBJ1-6,CASSLAGGGNSPLHF,TGCGCCAGCAGCTTGGCCGGCGGGGGGAATTCACCCCTCCACTTT
TRBV11-3,TRBD1,once,TRBJ2-1,CASSLATGAKEQFF,TGTGCCAGCAGCTTGGCGACAGGGGCCAAGGAGCAGTTCTTC
TRBV12-3/TRBV12-4,NA,NA,TRBJ1-2,CASTNPPGGYTF,TGTGCCAGCACCAACCCCCCAGGCGGCTACACCTTC
TRBV9,NA,few,TRBJ1-1,CASSVVSGRQGPNTEAFF,TGTGCCAGCAGCGTAGTTAGTGGGAGGCAGGGACCGAACACTGAAGCTTTCTTT
TRBV27,NA,NA,TRBJ1-4,CASSRNWGGGEKLFF,TGTGCCAGCAGTCGGAATTGGGGGGGCGGCGAAAAACTGTTTTTT
TRBV4-1,NA,few,TRBJ1-3,CASSRQDTRVAGWVAGNTIYF,TGCGCCAGCAGTCGCCAAGATACTCGCGTTGCAGGTTGGGTGGCTGGAAACACCATATATTTT
TRBV12-5,TRBD2,NA,TRBJ2-5,CASGLAGALHRTQETQYF,TGTGCTAGTGGTTTAGCGGGGGCCCTCCACCGGACTCAAGAGACCCAGTACTTC
TRBV19,TRBD2,NA,TRBJ2-5,CASSIGSGGLQETQYF,TGTGCCAGTAGTATTGGCAGCGGGGGGCTCCAAGAGACCCAGTACTTC
TRBV5-5,NA,NA,TRBJ1-4,CASSLDGAAFNEKLFF,TGTGCCAGCAGCTTGGATGGGGCAGCATTTAATGAAAAACTGTTTTTT
TRBV11-3,NA,NA,TRBJ1-6,CASSLDTGLEGSSPLHF,TGTGCCAGCAGCTTAGATACCGGGCTCGAGGGCAGTTCACCCCTCCACTTT
TRBV6-2/TRBV6-3,NA,NA,TRBJ1-4,CASSYPRRGGDEKLFF,TGTGCCAGCAGTTACCCACGGCGAGGGGGTGATGAAAAACTGTTTTTT
TRBV10-1,TRBD1,NA,TRBJ1-1,CASSGTGRNTEAFF,TGCGCCAGCAGTGGGACAGGGCGGAACACTGAAGCTTTCTTT
TRBV11-2,TRBD1,few,TRBJ1-2,CASSLDPDRGNYGYTF,TGTGCCAGCAGCTTAGATCCGGACAGGGGTAACTATGGCTACACCTTC
TRBV6-5,NA,NA,TRBJ1-2,CASSYDSETNYGYTF,TGTGCCAGCAGTTACGACAGCGAAACTAACTATGGCTACACCTTC
TRBV4-1,NA,NA,TRBJ2-2,CASSRTGVHTGELFF,TGCGCCAGCAGCCGGACGGGGGTGCACACCGGGGAGCTGTTTTTT
TRBV13,TRBD1,NA,TRBJ1-2,CASSLVLGTDDNYGYTF,TGTGCCAGCAGCTTAGTACTTGGGACAGATGATAACTATGGCTACACCTTC
TRBV13,TRBD1,NA,TRBJ1-1,CASSLGGDRGRDTEAFF,TGTGCCAGCAGCTTAGGCGGGGACAGGGGGCGGGACACTGAAGCTTTCTTT
TRBV5-1,NA,NA,TRBJ1-2,CASSVDSYGYTF,TGCGCCAGCAGCGTCGACAGCTATGGCTACACCTTC
TRBV19,TRBD1,NA,TRBJ1-5,CASISGTGGFYSNQPQHF,TGTGCCAGTATCAGCGGGACAGGAGGTTTTTATAGCAATCAGCCCCAGCATTTT
TRBV4-2,NA,NA,TRBJ2-5,CASSTPGEQETQYF,TGTGCCAGCAGCACTCCGGGGGAACAAGAGACCCAGTACTTC
TRBV30,TRBD1,NA,TRBJ2-7,CAWSPWAGGIDEQYF,TGTGCCTGGAGTCCATGGGCAGGGGGCATCGACGAGCAGTACTTC
TRBV19,NA,NA,TRBJ1-2,CASSPQEVYGYTF,TGTGCCAGTAGTCCCCAGGAAGTCTATGGCTACACCTTC
TRBV12-3/TRBV12-4,TRBD1,NA,TRBJ2-7,CASSLGQIYEQYF,TGTGCCAGCAGTTTGGGACAGATCTACGAGCAGTACTTC
TRBV4-1,TRBD1,NA,TRBJ1-2,CASSKEATGGVYGYTF,TGCGCCAGCAGCAAAGAGGCCACAGGGGGCGTTTATGGCTACACCTTC
TRBV9,NA,once,TRBJ1-1,CASSRAGVVTEAFF,TGTGCCAGCAGCCGGGCCGGGGTGGTCACTGAAGCTTTCTTT
TRBV7-9,NA,NA,TRBJ1-6,CASSSNLGGNSPLHF,TGTGCCAGCAGCTCGAATCTGGGGGGGAATTCACCCCTCCACTTT
TRBV5-1,NA,NA,TRBJ1-1,CASRSPGAMNTEAFF,TGCGCCAGCAGAAGCCCAGGGGCAATGAACACTGAAGCTTTCTTT
TRBV18,NA,NA,TRBJ1-5,CASSPRATSGEPQHF,TGTGCCAGCTCACCACGCGCCACCTCAGGGGAGCCCCAGCATTTT